This T cell receptor (beta chain) was obtained from a study of blood T cell repertoires in COVID-19. The wider study: COVID-19 samples, acute and convalescent, were from the United States, Italy and Spain.

Those enrolled, adults aged roughly 18 to 89 years, came from roughly 23 US areas. Assignment of participants to cohorts was predicated upon participant-reported clinical history. This clone was seen only once. Sequencing used immunoSEQ multiplex PCR; TCRdb keeps in-frame clones, though not all of them. Of hundreds of thousands of clones in the sample, approximately 90% were seen once. Germline V gene sequence: CDR1 WSHSY, CDR2 SAAADI. Trimming cost V 4 bases and J 1 base; bases outside gene matches: 8. The CDR3 covers 16 residues. The V gene is TRBV10-2, the J gene TRBJ2-7; 9 nucleotides match TRBD2. The TCR originated in an older woman in a cohort exposed to, infected with or recovered from COVID-19 (not recorded which). Specimen: PBMCs or T cells enriched from blood (not recorded which). CDR3 in amino acids: CASSGFLAGASYEQYF. CDR3 in DNA: TGCGCCAGCAGTGGGTTTTTAGCGGGGGCATCCTACGAGCAGTACTTC.